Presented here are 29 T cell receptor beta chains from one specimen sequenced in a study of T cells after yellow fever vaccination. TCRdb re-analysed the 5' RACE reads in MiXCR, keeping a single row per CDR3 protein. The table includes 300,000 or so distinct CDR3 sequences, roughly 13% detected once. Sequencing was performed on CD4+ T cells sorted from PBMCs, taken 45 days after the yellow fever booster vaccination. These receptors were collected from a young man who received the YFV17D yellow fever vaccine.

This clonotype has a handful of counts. The chain's CDR3 is CASSLDLTAGRSSYNEQFF. The CDR3 nucleotides are TGTGCCAGCAGCTTAGACCTAACGGCGGGTCGGAGCTCCTACAATGAGCAGTTCTTC. This chain joins TRBV11-2 and TRBJ2-1; D is possibly TRBD2 (5 bases). V lost 0 bases to trimming and J lost 0 bases, with 18 bases between them. This CDR3 region has 19 residues. Germline-derived CDR1 and CDR2 are SGHAT and FQNNGV. The complete variable domain, with remaining parts taken from reference TRBV11-2 and TRBJ2-1, reads EAGVAQSPRYKIIEKRQSVAFWCNPISGHATLYWYQQILGQGPKLLIQFQNNGVVDDSQLPKDRFSAERLKGVDSTLKIQPAKLEDSAVYLCASSLDLTAGRSSYNEQFFGPGTRLTVL.

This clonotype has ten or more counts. Here the CDR3 DNA reads TGCAGTGCTAGAGGTTCACGGGGCGCGTCGTTCTACGAGCAGTACTTC. Translation: CSARGSRGASFYEQYF. This chain uses TRBV20-1 with TRBJ2-7; D possibly uses TRBD1 or TRBD2 (5 bases each). The CDR3 totals 16 residues. V gave up 1 base and J gave up 3 bases, with 19 bases separating them. Germline loops: CDR1 DFQATT, CDR2 SNEGSKA (reference sequence).

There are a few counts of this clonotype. The CDR3 nucleotides are TGTGCCAGCAGTTTACAGGGTAAACTAAACATTCAGTACTTC. Translating gives CASSLQGKLNIQYF. This chain uses TRBV12-3 or TRBV12-4 with TRBJ2-4, with D tentatively TRBD1 (5 bases). The V end lost 2 bases, the J end lost 6 bases, and 11 bases lay between the germline ends. The CDR3 covers 14 residues.

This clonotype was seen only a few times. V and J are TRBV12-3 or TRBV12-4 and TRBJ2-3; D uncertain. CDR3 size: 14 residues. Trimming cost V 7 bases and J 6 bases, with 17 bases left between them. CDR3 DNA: TGTGCCAGCAAGTTGGCTACCCGCGTCGATACGCAGTATTTT. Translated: CASKLATRVDTQYF.

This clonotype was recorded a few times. The CDR3 bases are TGTGCCTGGAATAGCGGAACCGGAGACAATGAGCAGTTCTTC. Encoded protein: CAWNSGTGDNEQFF. V is TRBV30 and J is TRBJ2-1; maybe TRBD2 (6 bases). Germline CDR1 GTSNPN, CDR2 SVGIG (reference sequence). This CDR3 region has 14 residues. Trimming stripped 4 bases from V and 5 bases from J, with 15 bases between.

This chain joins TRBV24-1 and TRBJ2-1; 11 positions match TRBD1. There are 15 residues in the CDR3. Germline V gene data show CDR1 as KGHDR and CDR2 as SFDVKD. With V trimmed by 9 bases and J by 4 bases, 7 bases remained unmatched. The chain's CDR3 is CATCAGTGGYNEQFF. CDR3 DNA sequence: TGTGCCACCTGCGCCGGGACAGGGGGATACAATGAGCAGTTCTTC.

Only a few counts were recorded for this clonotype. CDR3 amino acids: CASRPGGNQPQHF. CDR3 nucleotides: TGTGCCAGTAGGCCTGGGGGGAATCAGCCCCAGCATTTT. V gene TRBV12-3 or TRBV12-4 combines with J gene TRBJ1-5; D may be TRBD1 (5 bases). The CDR3 totals 13 residues. V lost 9 bases and J lost 4, with 13 bases in between.

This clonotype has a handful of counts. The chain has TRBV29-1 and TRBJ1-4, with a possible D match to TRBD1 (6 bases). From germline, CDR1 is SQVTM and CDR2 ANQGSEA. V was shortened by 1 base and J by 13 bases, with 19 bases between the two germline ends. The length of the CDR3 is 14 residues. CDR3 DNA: TGCAGCGTTGAAGCGACAGGCCTAGCGATGGGACTGTTTTTT. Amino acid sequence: CSVEATGLAMGLFF.

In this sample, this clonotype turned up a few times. DNA for the CDR3: TGTGCCAGCAGGGGAGCTGCCCTAGCGGGACCATCTGGGGCCAACGTCCTGACTTTC. Its translation is CASRGAALAGPSGANVLTF. The genes are TRBV6-1 and TRBJ2-6; 9 bases line up with TRBD2. CDR3 length equals 19 residues. Germline V lookup: CDR1 MNHNS, CDR2 SASEGT. Trimming cost V 6 bases and J 1 base; bases outside gene matches: 13.

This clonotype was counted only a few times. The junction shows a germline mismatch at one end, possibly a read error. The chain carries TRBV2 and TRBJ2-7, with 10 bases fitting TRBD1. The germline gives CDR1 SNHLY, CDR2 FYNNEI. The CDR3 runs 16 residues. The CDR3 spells CASREGAWDRGDEQYF. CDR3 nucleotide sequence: TGTGCCAGCCGTGAGGGGGCGTGGGACAGGGGCGACGAGCAGTACTTC. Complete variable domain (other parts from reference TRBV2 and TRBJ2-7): EPEVTQTPSHQVTQMGQEVILRCVPISNHLYFYWYRQILGQKVEFLVSFYNNEISEKSEIFDDQFSVERPDGSNFTLKIRSTKLEDSAMYFCASREGAWDRGDEQYFGPGTRLTVT.

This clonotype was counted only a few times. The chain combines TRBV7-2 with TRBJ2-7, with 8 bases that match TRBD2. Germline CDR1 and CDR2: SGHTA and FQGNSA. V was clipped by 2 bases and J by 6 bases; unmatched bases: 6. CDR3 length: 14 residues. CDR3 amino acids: CASSLREGRSEQYF. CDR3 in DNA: TGTGCCAGCAGCTTACGGGAGGGTCGGAGCGAGCAGTACTTC.

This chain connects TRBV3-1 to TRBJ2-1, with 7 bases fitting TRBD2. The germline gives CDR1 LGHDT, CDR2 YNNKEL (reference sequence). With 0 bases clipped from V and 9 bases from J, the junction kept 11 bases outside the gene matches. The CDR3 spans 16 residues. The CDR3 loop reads CASSQDGDTSAGEQFF. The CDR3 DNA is TGTGCCAGCAGCCAAGATGGAGACACTAGCGCAGGTGAGCAGTTCTTC.

CDR3 sequence (DNA): TGTGCCAGTAGTACAATGGCCGGGACTAGCTCAGATGAGCAGTTCTTC. Translation gives CASSTMAGTSSDEQFF. This sequence joins TRBV19 and TRBJ2-1, with 9 bases identical to TRBD2. Germline V gene data show CDR1 as LNHDA and CDR2 as SQIVND (reference sequence). The CDR3 consists of 16 residues. Unmatched junction bases numbered 12, after V lost 4 bases and J lost 8 bases. Together with reference TRBV19 and TRBJ2-1, the CDR3 gives the full variable domain: DGGITQSPKYLFRKEGQNVTLSCEQNLNHDAMYWYRQDPGQGLRLIYYSQIVNDFQKGDIAEGYSVSREKKESFPLTVTSAQKNPTAFYLCASSTMAGTSSDEQFFGPGTRLTVL.

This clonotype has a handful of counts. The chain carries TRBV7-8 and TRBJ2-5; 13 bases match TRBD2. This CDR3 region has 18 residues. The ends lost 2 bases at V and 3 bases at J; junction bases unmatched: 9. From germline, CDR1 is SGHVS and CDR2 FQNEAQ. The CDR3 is CASSLWSRTSGSKETQYF. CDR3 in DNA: TGTGCCAGCAGCTTATGGTCAAGGACTAGCGGGAGTAAAGAGACCCAGTACTTC.

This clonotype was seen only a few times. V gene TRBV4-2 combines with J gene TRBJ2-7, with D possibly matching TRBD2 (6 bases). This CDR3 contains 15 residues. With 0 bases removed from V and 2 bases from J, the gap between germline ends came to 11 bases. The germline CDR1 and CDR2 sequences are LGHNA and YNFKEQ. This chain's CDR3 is CASSQDVRETYEQYF. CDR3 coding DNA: TGTGCCAGCAGCCAAGATGTGCGGGAAACCTACGAGCAGTACTTC.

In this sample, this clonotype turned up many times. CDR3 protein: CSVIRLTGPQETQYF. DNA for the CDR3: TGCAGTGTGATACGCTTGACAGGGCCCCAGGAGACCCAGTACTTC. The chain is built from TRBV20-1 and TRBJ2-5, with 7 bases lining up with TRBD1. The CDR3 is 15 amino acids. Trimming at V came to 7 bases and at J to 5 bases, leaving 16 bases not matched to a gene. Looked up from germline, CDR1 is DFQATT and CDR2 is SNEGSKA (reference sequence).

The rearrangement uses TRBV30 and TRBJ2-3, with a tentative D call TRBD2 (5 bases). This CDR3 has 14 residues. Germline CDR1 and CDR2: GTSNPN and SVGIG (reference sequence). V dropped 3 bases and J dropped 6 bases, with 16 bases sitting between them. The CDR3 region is CAWRGLAPLDTQYF. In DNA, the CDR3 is TGTGCCTGGAGGGGTCTAGCCCCGTTGGATACGCAGTATTTT.

Written as DNA, the CDR3 is TGTGCCAGCAGTTTATTAACAGCGGATCAGTCGTTCTTC. Translation gives CASSLLTADQSFF. V gene TRBV12-3 or TRBV12-4 combines with J gene TRBJ2-1; tentatively, D is TRBD2 (5 bases). The length of the CDR3 is 13 residues. V gave up 2 bases and J gave up 15 bases, with 17 bases separating them.

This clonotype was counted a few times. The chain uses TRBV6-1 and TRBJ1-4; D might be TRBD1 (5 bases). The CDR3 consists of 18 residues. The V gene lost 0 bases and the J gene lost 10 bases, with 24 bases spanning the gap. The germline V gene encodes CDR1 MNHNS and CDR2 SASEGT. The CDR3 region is CASSEAGGGIGLRRKLFF. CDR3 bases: TGTGCCAGCAGTGAAGCGGGGGGGGGAATAGGTTTGCGTCGAAAACTGTTTTTT.

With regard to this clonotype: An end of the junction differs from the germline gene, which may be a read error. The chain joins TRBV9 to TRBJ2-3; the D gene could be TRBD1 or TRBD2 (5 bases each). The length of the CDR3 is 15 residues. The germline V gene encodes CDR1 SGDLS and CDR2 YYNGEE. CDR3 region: CASSVDGGVTDKQYF. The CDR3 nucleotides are TGTGCCAGCAGCGTAGATGGGGGAGTAACAGATAAGCAGTATTTT.

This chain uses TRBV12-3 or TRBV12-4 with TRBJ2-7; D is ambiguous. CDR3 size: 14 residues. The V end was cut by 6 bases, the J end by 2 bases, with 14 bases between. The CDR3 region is CASRPMDGTYEQYF. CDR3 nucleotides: TGTGCCAGCAGACCAATGGACGGAACCTACGAGCAGTACTTC.

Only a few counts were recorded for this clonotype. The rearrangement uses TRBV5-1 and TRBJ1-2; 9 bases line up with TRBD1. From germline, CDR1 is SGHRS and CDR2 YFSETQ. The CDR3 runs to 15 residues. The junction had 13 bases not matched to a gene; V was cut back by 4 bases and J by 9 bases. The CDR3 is CASSLNTGGANRYTF. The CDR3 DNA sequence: TGCGCCAGCAGCCTTAATACAGGGGGCGCTAATCGCTACACCTTC.

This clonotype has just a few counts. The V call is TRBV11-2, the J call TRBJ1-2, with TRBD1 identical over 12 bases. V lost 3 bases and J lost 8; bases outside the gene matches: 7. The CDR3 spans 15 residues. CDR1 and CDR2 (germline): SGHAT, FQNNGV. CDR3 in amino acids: CASSFTGTGGLGYTF. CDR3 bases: TGTGCCAGCAGCTTCACCGGGACAGGGGGCCTAGGCTACACCTTC. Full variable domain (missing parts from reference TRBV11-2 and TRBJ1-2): EAGVAQSPRYKIIEKRQSVAFWCNPISGHATLYWYQQILGQGPKLLIQFQNNGVVDDSQLPKDRFSAERLKGVDSTLKIQPAKLEDSAVYLCASSFTGTGGLGYTFGSGTRLTVV.

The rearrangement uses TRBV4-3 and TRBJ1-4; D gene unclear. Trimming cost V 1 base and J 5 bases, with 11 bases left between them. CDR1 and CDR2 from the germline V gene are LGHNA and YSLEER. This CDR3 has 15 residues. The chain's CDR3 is CASSQVWQINEKLFF. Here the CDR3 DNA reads TGCGCCAGCAGCCAAGTATGGCAGATCAATGAAAAACTGTTTTTT.

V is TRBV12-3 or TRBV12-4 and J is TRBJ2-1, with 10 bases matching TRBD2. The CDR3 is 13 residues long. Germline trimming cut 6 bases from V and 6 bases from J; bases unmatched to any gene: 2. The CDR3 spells CASRLAGVNEQFF. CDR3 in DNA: TGTGCCAGCAGGCTAGCGGGAGTCAATGAGCAGTTCTTC.

CDR3 nucleotides: TGTGCCAGCAGCGTAGGGGCTAGCGGGAGGACCTACGAGCAGTACTTC. It specifies CASSVGASGRTYEQYF. This chain uses TRBV9 with TRBJ2-7; TRBD2 matches at 11 bases. The V gene's germline CDR1 is SGDLS and CDR2 YYNGEE. Losses at the gene ends were 0 bases for V and 2 bases for J; bases not matched to a gene: 4. CDR3 length: 16 amino acids.

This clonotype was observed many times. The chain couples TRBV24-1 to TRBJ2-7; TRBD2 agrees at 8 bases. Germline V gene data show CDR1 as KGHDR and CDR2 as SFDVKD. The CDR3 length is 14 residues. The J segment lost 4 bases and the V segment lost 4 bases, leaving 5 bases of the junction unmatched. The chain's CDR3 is CATSDPTGGYEQYF. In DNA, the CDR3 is TGTGCCACCAGTGACCCGACGGGAGGGTACGAGCAGTACTTC.

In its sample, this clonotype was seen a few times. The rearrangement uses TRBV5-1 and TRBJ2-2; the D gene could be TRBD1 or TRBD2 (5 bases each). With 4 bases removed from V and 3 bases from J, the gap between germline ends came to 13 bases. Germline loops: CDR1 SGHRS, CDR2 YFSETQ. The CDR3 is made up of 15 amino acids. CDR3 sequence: CASSVGAIDTGELFF. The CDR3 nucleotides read TGCGCCAGCAGCGTCGGGGCCATAGACACCGGGGAGCTGTTTTTT.

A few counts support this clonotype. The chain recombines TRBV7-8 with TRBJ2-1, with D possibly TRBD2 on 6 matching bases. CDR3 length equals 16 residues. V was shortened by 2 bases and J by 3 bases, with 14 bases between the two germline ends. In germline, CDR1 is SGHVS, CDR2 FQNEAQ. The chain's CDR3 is CASSLNPADYYNEQFF. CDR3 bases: TGTGCCAGCAGCTTAAACCCAGCGGACTACTACAATGAGCAGTTCTTC. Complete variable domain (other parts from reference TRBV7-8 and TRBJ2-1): GAGVSQSPRYKVAKRGQDVALRCDPISGHVSLFWYQQALGQGPEFLTYFQNEAQLDKSGLPSDRFFAERPEGSVSTLKIQRTQQEDSAVYLCASSLNPADYYNEQFFGPGTRLTVL.